This section outlines one T cell receptor beta chain sequence together with its context. The data stem from a study of blood T cell repertoires in COVID-19. In the study overall: Samples taken during acute and convalescent COVID-19 were collected in the United States, Italy and Spain.

In the source study's methods: Reference gene primer amplification in the assay estimated nucleated cell counts. The protocol was immunoSEQ multiplex PCR, while the TCRdb copy is restricted to in-frame clones and leaves out a portion. That table gives V, J and clone size, and the DNA gave D and trimming. The sample holds 100,000 to 120,000 clones, approximately 81% seen once. V shed 1 base and J shed 3 bases, with 3 bases lying between them. The CDR3 spans 12 residues. CDR1 MDHEN and CDR2 SYDVKM come from the germline V gene. The clonotype originates from a man aged 45 to 65 with acute or convalescent COVID-19. This chain links TRBV28 with TRBJ1-1; D not resolved. Sequenced: peripheral blood. As DNA, the CDR3 is TGTGCCAGCAGTTTATACTACACTGAAGCTTTCTTT. Protein product: CASSLYYTEAFF.